This T cell receptor (beta chain) originates from a study of T cells after yellow fever vaccination. Germline V CDR1 and CDR2: LGHNT, FRNRAP. CDR3 length equals 13 residues. Trimming took 2 bases from V and 3 from J, leaving 7 bases between them. This clonotype was counted once. MiXCR, run by TCRdb on the 5' RACE reads, gives a single entry per CDR3 protein. Here the sample spans some 560,000 distinct CDR3 sequences, around 16% being singletons. This sequence originates from a man younger than 30 who received the YFV17D yellow fever vaccine. The material was PBMCs, obtained around 5 days after the first yellow fever vaccination. V gene TRBV12-5 combines with J gene TRBJ2-5; TRBD1 is a possible D gene (6 bases). This chain's CDR3 is CASGLRDKETQYF. Written as DNA, the CDR3 is TGTGCTAGTGGTTTGCGGGACAAAGAGACCCAGTACTTC.